The rows below give T cell receptor beta chains drawn from one sample of a study of cytomegalovirus exposure and HLA in healthy donors. Clones were read by immunoSEQ multiplex PCR, and TCRdb kept only the in-frame ones, dropping some. The sample lists approximately 160,000 clones, 75% to 90% seen once, with around 2% in the top ten. Sequences were obtained from PBMCs. Receptors originate from a human donor in good health. The CDR3 runs from the conserved cysteine through the conserved F or W. A D gene is named only where the DNA matches it firmly. Size values are once, few and many counts, or a class for expanded clones, and some rows have none.

length: 15; D: NA; size: NA; J: TRBJ1-1; V: TRBV10-3; DNA: TGTGCCATCAGTGAGGGTTATCCAGGGAGGACTGAAGCTTTCTTT; CDR3: CAISEGYPGRTEAFF
length: 14; D: NA; size: NA; J: TRBJ2-3; V: TRBV7-8; DNA: TGTGCCAGCAGCTTATGGGGGGGCACAGATACGCAGTATTTT; CDR3: CASSLWGGTDTQYF
length: 17; D: TRBD1; size: NA; J: TRBJ2-7; V: TRBV15; DNA: TGTGCCACCAGCAGGGGCATAGGGGGCGTCAGCTCCTACGAGCAGTACTTC; CDR3: CATSRGIGGVSSYEQYF
length: 11; D: TRBD1; size: NA; J: TRBJ2-7; V: TRBV20-1; DNA: TGCAGTGCTTTACAGGGGCACGAGCAGTACTTC; CDR3: CSALQGHEQYF
length: 14; D: TRBD1; size: NA; J: TRBJ2-7; V: TRBV5-6; DNA: TGTGCCAGCAGCTTGGACAGGGGGCGTTACGAGCAGTACTTC; CDR3: CASSLDRGRYEQYF
length: 15; D: NA; size: NA; J: TRBJ2-5; V: TRBV2; DNA: TGTGCCAGCAGTGAAGCCGGGGGGCCCCAAGAGACCCAGTACTTC; CDR3: CASSEAGGPQETQYF
length: 14; D: TRBD2; size: NA; J: TRBJ2-5; V: TRBV5-1; DNA: TGCGCCAGCTTTAGCGGGGGGGCAGGAGAGACCCAGTACTTC; CDR3: CASFSGGAGETQYF
length: 16; D: TRBD2; size: NA; J: TRBJ2-3; V: TRBV10-3; DNA: TGTGCCATCAGTGTTCGACTAGCGGGGGACACAGATACGCAGTATTTT; CDR3: CAISVRLAGDTDTQYF
length: 13; D: NA; size: NA; J: TRBJ2-5; V: TRBV7-6; DNA: TGTGCCAGCAGCTTAGGCTTCGGGAAGACCCAGTACTTC; CDR3: CASSLGFGKTQYF
length: 15; D: TRBD2; size: NA; J: TRBJ2-1; V: TRBV4-3; DNA: TGCGCCAGCAGCCGTTCAGCGGGGGGGCCTAATGAGCAGTTCTTC; CDR3: CASSRSAGGPNEQFF
length: 18; D: TRBD2; size: NA; J: TRBJ2-3; V: TRBV4-1; DNA: TGCGCCAGCAGCCAAGAAGGGCTAGCGGGGTCTAGCACAGATACGCAGTATTTT; CDR3: CASSQEGLAGSSTDTQYF
length: 16; D: TRBD2; size: NA; J: TRBJ2-1; V: TRBV4-3; DNA: TGCGCCAGCAGCCGTGACATAGCGGGGGGGCCGCGGGAGCAGTTCTTC; CDR3: CASSRDIAGGPREQFF
length: 15; D: TRBD2; size: few; J: TRBJ2-3; V: TRBV7-3; DNA: TGTGCCAGCAGCCATAGCGGGGGGGCCTCGGATACGCAGTATTTT; CDR3: CASSHSGGASDTQYF
length: 16; D: TRBD2; size: once; J: TRBJ2-3; V: TRBV7-2; DNA: TGTGCCAGCAGCCAAATTAGCGGGGGGGCAGGAGATACGCAGTATTTT; CDR3: CASSQISGGAGDTQYF
length: 14; D: NA; size: NA; J: TRBJ1-2; V: TRBV19; DNA: TGTGCCAGTAGTATAGAGCGGGGCCGCTATGGCTACACCTTC; CDR3: CASSIERGRYGYTF
length: 13; D: NA; size: NA; J: TRBJ1-1; V: TRBV19; DNA: TGTGCCAGTAGTTCGGTGGGGCGGACTGAAGCTTTCTTT; CDR3: CASSSVGRTEAFF
length: 14; D: NA; size: NA; J: TRBJ2-5; V: TRBV9; DNA: TGTGCCAGCAGCGTACAGGGTGGGCAAGAGACCCAGTACTTC; CDR3: CASSVQGGQETQYF
length: 15; D: TRBD2; size: NA; J: TRBJ2-3; V: TRBV7-3; DNA: TGTGCCAGCAGCTTATTAGCGGGGGGGCCTAATACGCAGTATTTT; CDR3: CASSLLAGGPNTQYF
length: 15; D: NA; size: NA; J: TRBJ1-3; V: TRBV5-4; DNA: TGTGCCAGCAGCTTGGATTCGGGGGCTGGAAACACCATATATTTT; CDR3: CASSLDSGAGNTIYF
length: 13; D: TRBD1; size: NA; J: TRBJ1-1; V: TRBV29-1; DNA: TGCAGCGCTACCTATACAGGGGGAACTGAAGCTTTCTTT; CDR3: CSATYTGGTEAFF
length: 14; D: NA; size: NA; J: TRBJ2-5; V: TRBV5-1; DNA: TGCGCCAGCAGCCAGAAGTCGGGGTTCGAGACCCAGTACTTC; CDR3: CASSQKSGFETQYF
length: 13; D: NA; size: NA; J: TRBJ1-1; V: TRBV9; DNA: TGTGCCAGCAGCGGTGGACAGAACACTGAAGCTTTCTTT; CDR3: CASSGGQNTEAFF
length: 14; D: TRBD1; size: NA; J: TRBJ2-7; V: TRBV7-9; DNA: TGTGCCAGCAGCTTAGACAGGGGGCTGGCCGAGCAGTACTTC; CDR3: CASSLDRGLAEQYF
length: 18; D: TRBD2; size: few; J: TRBJ2-4; V: TRBV7-2; DNA: TGTGCCAGCAGCTTAGGGCCTAGCGGGGGGCCCGCCAAAAACATTCAGTACTTC; CDR3: CASSLGPSGGPAKNIQYF
length: 15; D: TRBD2; size: NA; J: TRBJ2-7; V: TRBV27; DNA: TGTGCCAGCAGTTTAACCGGCGGGGGGGCGAACGAGCAGTACTTC; CDR3: CASSLTGGGANEQYF
length: 11; D: NA; size: NA; J: TRBJ1-3; V: TRBV20-1; DNA: TGCGGAACAGGGATCGGAAACACCATATATTTT; CDR3: CGTGIGNTIYF
length: 15; D: NA; size: few; J: TRBJ2-1; V: TRBV4-1; DNA: TGCGCCAGCAGTTGGGGCGGGGGCCGAATGAATGAGCAGTTCTTC; CDR3: CASSWGGGRMNEQFF
length: 16; D: TRBD2; size: NA; J: TRBJ2-1; V: TRBV11-3; DNA: TGTGCCAGCAGCGACCGCGGGACTAGCGGGGACAATGAGCAGTTCTTC; CDR3: CASSDRGTSGDNEQFF
length: 15; D: TRBD2; size: NA; J: TRBJ2-3; V: TRBV5-1; DNA: TGCGCCAGCAGTTTTGGACTAGCAATTTCAGATACGCAGTATTTT; CDR3: CASSFGLAISDTQYF
length: 15; D: TRBD2; size: NA; J: TRBJ2-1; V: TRBV5-5; DNA: TGTGCCAGCAGACTTAGCGGGGGGGCCTTCAATGAGCAGTTCTTC; CDR3: CASRLSGGAFNEQFF
length: 14; D: NA; size: NA; J: TRBJ2-7; V: TRBV28; DNA: TGTGCCAGCAGTTTTGTGACTAGTGGTGGCGAGCAGTACTTC; CDR3: CASSFVTSGGEQYF
length: 16; D: NA; size: NA; J: TRBJ1-2; V: TRBV7-6; DNA: TGTGCCAGCAGCTTAAAATCCCCGGGACAAATCTATGGCTACACCTTC; CDR3: CASSLKSPGQIYGYTF
length: 13; D: TRBD2; size: once; J: TRBJ2-7; V: TRBV7-2; DNA: TGTGCCAGCAGACCTAGCGGGGGCTACGAGCAGTACTTC; CDR3: CASRPSGGYEQYF